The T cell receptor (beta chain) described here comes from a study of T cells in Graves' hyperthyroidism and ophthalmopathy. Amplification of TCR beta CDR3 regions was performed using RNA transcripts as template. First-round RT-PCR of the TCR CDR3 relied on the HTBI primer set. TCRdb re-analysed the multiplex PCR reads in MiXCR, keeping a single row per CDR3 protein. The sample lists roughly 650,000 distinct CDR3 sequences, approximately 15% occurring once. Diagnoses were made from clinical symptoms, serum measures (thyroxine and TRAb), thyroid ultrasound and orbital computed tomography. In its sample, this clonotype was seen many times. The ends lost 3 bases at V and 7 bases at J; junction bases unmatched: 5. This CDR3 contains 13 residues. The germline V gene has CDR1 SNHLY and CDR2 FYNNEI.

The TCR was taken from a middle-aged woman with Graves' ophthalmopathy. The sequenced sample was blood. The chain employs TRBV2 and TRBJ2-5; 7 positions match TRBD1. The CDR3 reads CASSDEGAGTQYF. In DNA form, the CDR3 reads TGTGCCAGCAGTGACGAGGGGGCGGGGACCCAGTACTTC.